This record covers a single TCR beta chain. This clone was detected only once. Its antigen is unknown. The record has no base qualities; no much larger clone is one base away. Ends trimmed: V by 3 bases, J by 6 bases; bases unmatched to a gene: 10. The germline V gene (reference sequence) yields LNHDA for CDR1 and SQIVND for CDR2. The CDR3, from cysteine to phenylalanine, totals 16 residues. Of all the DNA, just the CDR3 is kept, 48 bases in frame from base 1. This sample was included in a study of blood T cell repertoires in COVID-19 (dated by TCRdb to between 2020 and 2021). Regarding the study in general: Collaborator samples came from the United States, Italy and Spain and covered acute and convalescent phases of COVID-19. Where HLA class I and class II types were available, the types were taken from metadata supplied by the sample provider, not from assay-based typing. Deeply sampled blood TCRbeta repertoires from subjects exposed to, actively infected with, or recovered from COVID-19 were included in the dataset. A freely available public database, intended as a resource for researchers studying the immune response to SARS-CoV-2, is where the repertoires were released. The prospective study material was composed of cDNA or gDNA derived from T cells, B-cell-depleted T cells, or PBMCs. Samples came from the ongoing ImmuneRACE study (first 160 participants) plus 1,254 subjects from 6 global collaborators. Nearly every sample came with metadata listing a de-identified subject ID, COVID-19 status, age in years and sex.

The immunoSEQ Assay, a bias-controlled multiplex PCR, was used to amplify TCRbeta CDR3 regions from genomic DNA. Per the original workflow: Nucleated cell counts per sample were estimated from amplification of reference gene primers within the assay. To quantify the absolute abundance of each unique TCRbeta CDR3 rearrangement, sequence reads were collapsed and filtered. For each sample, productive Simpson clonality was calculated by taking the square root of Simpson's diversity index across productive rearrangements. Entries here come from immuneACCESS through TCRdb and include only in-frame sequences with V and J called. Some clones fail to appear in such tables; in the studies checked, an unresolved V gene covers under half of the shortfall, and the cause of the remainder is unknown. V and J calls plus clone size are reproduced from that table; the DNA served to infer D and trimming. The sample data list roughly 250,000 clones, and 85% to 95% of these were observed just once. The ten largest clones represent over 1.5% of the sample.

Participants in the prospective study were aged roughly 18 to 89 years, lived in 20 to 25 United States geographic areas, and enrolled through a virtual design. To assign participants to cohorts, the prospective study relied on clinical history that participants themselves reported in a screening survey and a study questionnaire. Recovered participants in ImmuneRACE Cohort 3 were defined by two consecutive negative NP/OP PCR tests, clearance by a healthcare professional, or resolution of symptoms. Mobile phlebotomists in the prospective study collected whole blood, serum and a nasopharyngeal or oropharyngeal swab from every participant. Prospective study participants could optionally give additional blood draws and questionnaires over an approximately two-month period. Before DNA extraction, prospective study blood samples were shipped either frozen or at room temperature. General conclusions and limits of the study: How much clinical and demographic metadata was included differed by source and by participant, and the metadata was provided uncurated.

The TCR comes from a woman under 30 who had recovered from COVID-19. The chain couples TRBV19 to TRBJ2-7, with 11 bases in between that match TRBD2. Material for sequencing was PBMCs or T cells enriched from blood (not recorded which). The base sequence is TGTGCCAGTAGTATGGCCACTAGCGGGGGCCTTCGCGAGCAGTACTTC. Its translation is CASSMATSGGLREQYF.